The 2 T cell receptor beta chains presented below share a single source sample, sequenced in a study of blood T cell repertoires in COVID-19. This table comes from immunoSEQ multiplex PCR, and its TCRdb copy is limited to in-frame clones, with some not included. This sample yields about 180,000 clones, of which about four fifths are seen a single time; more than 7% belongs to the top ten. Sequencing was performed on peripheral blood. The receptors shown here come from a woman aged 55-69 years with COVID-19, enrolled during active disease.

The V gene is TRBV5-1, the J gene TRBJ1-5; D perhaps matches TRBD1 (6 bases). The CDR3 runs to 15 residues. The germline CDR1 and CDR2 sequences are SGHRS and YFSETQ. V was trimmed by 3 bases and J by 7 bases, leaving 17 bases between them. The CDR3 protein is CASSWGPGDGQPQHF. The CDR3, as DNA: TGCGCCAGCAGCTGGGGGCCAGGGGACGGGCAGCCCCAGCATTTT.

This chain connects TRBV3-1 (or the pseudogene TRBV3-2) to TRBJ2-7; D perhaps matches TRBD2 (6 bases). Between the trimmed V and J ends, which lost 4 bases and 2 bases, there was a span of 12 bases. The length of the CDR3 is 14 residues. CDR1 and CDR2 from the germline V gene are LGHDT and YNNKEL (reference sequence). The CDR3 coding sequence is TGTGCCAGCAGCCCGGGACTGGCAACCTACGAGCAGTACGTC. It yields the protein CASSPGLATYEQYV.